This is a list of T cell receptor beta chains from one sample in a study of OX40 agonist ivuxolimab in advanced cancers. Assay: immunoSEQ multiplex PCR; the TCRdb copy retains only in-frame clones and omits some. The sample includes over 80,000 clones, less than 90% of them seen just once. The specimen comprised CD4+ or CD8+ T cells sorted from blood, sampled in a trial of the OX40 agonist ivuxolimab. The receptors stem from an adult with an advanced solid tumor such as melanoma, head and neck, liver or kidney cancer. CDR3s include the opening cysteine and the closing phenylalanine or tryptophan. Fields, in order: V gene, D gene, J gene, clone size, CDR3 DNA, CDR3 protein. A D gene is named only where the DNA matches it firmly. Clone size is not always given. Where it is, it says once, few, many or a class for expanded clones.

TRBV6-1	.	TRBJ1-4	.	TGTGCCAGCAGTGAATTGGGGTTGGCTAATGAAAAACTGTTTTTT	CASSELGLANEKLFF
TRBV9	.	TRBJ2-2	.	TGTGCCAGCAGCGTCCAGATTCAGGACACCGGGGAGCTGTTTTTT	CASSVQIQDTGELFF
TRBV2	.	TRBJ2-3	.	TGTGCCAGCAGTGACCGGGGCTTCGGGGCAGATACGCAGTATTTT	CASSDRGFGADTQYF
TRBV6-1	.	TRBJ1-2	.	TGTGCCAGCAGTGAAGCCTCAGGTTTTGGCTACACCTTC	CASSEASGFGYTF
TRBV27	.	TRBJ1-2	.	TGTGCCAGCAGTTTATCAGGGGAACTTGGCTACACCTTC	CASSLSGELGYTF
TRBV7-8	.	TRBJ1-1	.	TGTGCCAGTAGGAGGTCAGAGTACAGGTCGAACACTGAAGCTTTCTTT	CASRRSEYRSNTEAFF
TRBV12-1	.	TRBJ1-4	.	TGTGCCAGCAGCCCGGAGGAAACAGGGAAAGGGGAAAAACTGTTTTTT	CASSPEETGKGEKLFF
TRBV9	TRBD2	TRBJ2-5	.	TGTGCCAGCAGCGCTGGGGGGGAGGAGACCCAGTACTTC	CASSAGGEETQYF
TRBV6-5	.	TRBJ1-2	.	TGTGCCAGCAGTTATGTTGGTCGTGGCTACACCTTC	CASSYVGRGYTF
TRBV12-5	.	TRBJ1-5	.	TGTGCTAGTGGTTTGGACAGGGTTACGGATCAGCCCCAGCATTTT	CASGLDRVTDQPQHF
TRBV11-2	TRBD2	TRBJ2-1	once	TGTGCCAGCAGCCCAACTAGCGGGAGGGCCAGTGAGCAGTTCTTC	CASSPTSGRASEQFF
TRBV30	.	TRBJ2-6	once	TGTGCCTGGAGTCAGGCTTCTGGGGCCAACGTCCTGACTTTC	CAWSQASGANVLTF
TRBV7-8	.	TRBJ2-7	once	TGTGCCAGCAGCTTAGGGACAGAGCCGTTTTACGAGCAGTACTTC	CASSLGTEPFYEQYF
TRBV27	.	TRBJ1-1	.	TGTGCCAGCAGTTTATGGGGGGGTCTCGGAACTGAAGCTTTCTTT	CASSLWGGLGTEAFF
TRBV12-5	.	TRBJ1-1	.	TGTGCTAGTGGTCCCTCACCTAACACTGAAGCTTTCTTT	CASGPSPNTEAFF
TRBV5-1	.	TRBJ1-2	.	TGCGCCAGCAGCTTGGCGGACCCTGTTGGCTACACCTTC	CASSLADPVGYTF
TRBV2	TRBD2	TRBJ2-4	once	TGTGCCAGCAGTGATTTTAGCGGGAGGGCCTATGGCATTCAGTACTTC	CASSDFSGRAYGIQYF
TRBV5-1	.	TRBJ2-1	.	TGCGCCAGCAGTGACACGGGGTACAATGAGCAGTTCTTC	CASSDTGYNEQFF
TRBV6-4	.	TRBJ2-7	.	TGTGCCAGCAGAGGCGCCGAGCAGTACTTC	CASRGAEQYF
TRBV19	.	TRBJ1-2	few	TGTGCCAGTAGTATAGTCCCAGCATCTTATGGCTACACCTTC	CASSIVPASYGYTF
TRBV5-4	.	TRBJ2-3	few	TGTGCCAGCAGCTTGTCTCAAAGACCAGATACGCAGTATTTT	CASSLSQRPDTQYF
TRBV14	TRBD1	TRBJ2-2	.	TGTGCCAGCAGCCTACAGGGGATGAACACCGGGGAGCTGTTTTTT	CASSLQGMNTGELFF
TRBV18	.	TRBJ1-1	few	TGTGCCAGCTCACCTCTAGGGGATAGCACTGAAGCTTTCTTT	CASSPLGDSTEAFF
TRBV30	.	TRBJ1-6	.	TGTGCCTGGAGTGTGAGAGAGAATTCACCCCTCCACTTT	CAWSVRENSPLHF
TRBV7-3	.	TRBJ1-4	.	TGTGCCAGCAGCCACGGGTGCGGTGCGTCAACTAATGAAAAACTGTTTTTT	CASSHGCGASTNEKLFF
TRBV7-6	TRBD1	TRBJ2-7	.	TGTGCCAGCAGCTTAGCCATGTCAGGGGGCGAGAGTCGGCAGTACTTC	CASSLAMSGGESRQYF
TRBV6-1	.	TRBJ1-4	.	TGTGCCAGTTTGGCGGGGTACGAAAAACTGTTTTTT	CASLAGYEKLFF
TRBV4-1	.	TRBJ1-4	.	TGCGCCAGCAGCCAAGGAGAAAAACTGTTTTTT	CASSQGEKLFF
TRBV7-9	.	TRBJ2-7	once	TGTGCCAGCAGCGCCGCGGTGGACTTCTACGAGCAGTACTTC	CASSAAVDFYEQYF
TRBV18	.	TRBJ1-1	once	TGTGCCAGCTCACCCGGACAGAACACTGAAGCTTTCTTT	CASSPGQNTEAFF
TRBV5-4	.	TRBJ1-2	.	TGTGCCAGCAGCTGTCCTGGGACGTCCGGGGCTTGTGGCTACACCTTC	CASSCPGTSGACGYTF
TRBV7-3	.	TRBJ1-6	.	TGTGCCAGCAGCTCCCAGGTGAATTCACCCCTCCACTTT	CASSSQVNSPLHF
TRBV21-1	.	TRBJ1-6	.	TGTGCCAGCAGGGAAATACAGGGGGCAATTGATTCACCCCTCCACTTT	CASREIQGAIDSPLHF
TRBV6-1	.	TRBJ1-2	.	TGTGCCAGCAGTGATGGAAGGGGAGCTAACTATGGCTACACCTTC	CASSDGRGANYGYTF
TRBV7-3	TRBD2	TRBJ2-3	.	TGTGCCAGCAGCTTAGGACTAGGGTACGCAGATACGCAGTATTTT	CASSLGLGYADTQYF
TRBV18	.	TRBJ1-2	.	TGTGCCAGCTCACCACCGCCCTCTTCTTTCTATGGCTACACCTTC	CASSPPPSSFYGYTF
TRBV7-3	.	TRBJ1-3	few	TGTGCCAGCAGCTCCCAAGGAGGAAACACCATATATTTT	CASSSQGGNTIYF
TRBV29-1	.	TRBJ1-2	.	TGCAGCGTTGAAGGCAGGTTCTCTACTCTCTATGGCTACACCTTC	CSVEGRFSTLYGYTF
TRBV19	.	TRBJ1-2	.	TGTGCCAGTAGTATAGGGCTGGGCGGAGGTAACTATGGCTACACCTTC	CASSIGLGGGNYGYTF
TRBV9	.	TRBJ1-6	once	TGTGCCAGCAGCGTTGGGAGCTCCTATAATTCACCCCTCCACTTT	CASSVGSSYNSPLHF
TRBV7-9	.	TRBJ2-2	.	TGTGCCAGCAGCACACAGGGCCCACGCGGGGAGCTGTTTTTT	CASSTQGPRGELFF
TRBV29-1	TRBD2	TRBJ2-7	few	TGCAGCGTTGGGGTAGCGGGGGCCTACGAGCAGTACTTC	CSVGVAGAYEQYF
TRBV6-1	.	TRBJ1-6	.	TGTGCCAGCAGTGAAGCTCCAGGGAGGGGAGCTTCACCCCTCCACTTT	CASSEAPGRGASPLHF
TRBV30	.	TRBJ1-1	.	TGTGCCTGGAGATTCCCGCCTAACACTGAAGCTTTCTTT	CAWRFPPNTEAFF
TRBV5-1	.	TRBJ1-6	.	TGCGCCAGCAGCATCGGACAGATAAATTCACCCCTCCACTTT	CASSIGQINSPLHF
TRBV5-6	.	TRBJ2-1	.	TGTGCCAGCAGCTTGACTGGGAGGCTGCCCTACAATGAGCAGTTCTTC	CASSLTGRLPYNEQFF
TRBV7-2	TRBD1	TRBJ2-1	.	TGTGCCAGCAGTCGGGGACAGGGTGCCTACAATGAGCAGTTCTTC	CASSRGQGAYNEQFF
TRBV18	.	TRBJ1-5	.	TGTGCCAGCTCACCGCTACAGGATCAGCCCCAGCATTTT	CASSPLQDQPQHF
TRBV4-2	TRBD2	TRBJ2-4	.	TGTGCCAGCAGCCAATTTTCCGGGGGGGCCAAAAACATTCAGTACTTC	CASSQFSGGAKNIQYF
TRBV5-1	.	TRBJ2-1	.	TGCGCCAGCAGCTTGGCCAATGAGCAGTTCTTC	CASSLANEQFF
TRBV6-4	.	TRBJ2-3	.	TGTGCCAGCAGTGACTTACCGGCGTCCACAGATACGCAGTATTTT	CASSDLPASTDTQYF
TRBV29-1	.	TRBJ1-5	.	TGCAGCGTCCCCGGGACTTCTCTCGATCAGCCCCAGCATTTT	CSVPGTSLDQPQHF
TRBV7-8	.	TRBJ1-1	.	TGTGCCAGCAGCCGAATAACTTCGACGAACACTGAAGCTTTCTTT	CASSRITSTNTEAFF
TRBV2	TRBD1	TRBJ2-1	.	TGTGAGATGAGGACAGGGGAAAATGAGCAGTTCTTC	CEMRTGENEQFF
TRBV6-5	.	TRBJ1-2	.	TGTGCCAGCAGTTACTCGAGTGGAAACTATGGCTACACCTTC	CASSYSSGNYGYTF
TRBV6-5	.	TRBJ2-7	.	TGTGCCAGCAGTTACGGTTTACGAAGCTACGAGCAGTACTTC	CASSYGLRSYEQYF
TRBV6-5	TRBD1	TRBJ1-2	.	TGTGCCAGCAGCTACTCTCCGGGACAGGGTTACGGCTACACCTTC	CASSYSPGQGYGYTF
TRBV27	.	TRBJ1-4	.	TGTGCCAGCAGTCCTTTTACGGGTGAAAAACTGTTTTTT	CASSPFTGEKLFF
TRBV9	TRBD2	TRBJ2-1	.	TGTGCCAGCAGTCTAGGCAGACTAGCGGGAAATGAGCAGTTCTTC	CASSLGRLAGNEQFF
TRBV5-8	.	TRBJ1-2	.	TGTGCCAGCAGCTTGTTTCCCCCGGGTCGCTACACCTTC	CASSLFPPGRYTF